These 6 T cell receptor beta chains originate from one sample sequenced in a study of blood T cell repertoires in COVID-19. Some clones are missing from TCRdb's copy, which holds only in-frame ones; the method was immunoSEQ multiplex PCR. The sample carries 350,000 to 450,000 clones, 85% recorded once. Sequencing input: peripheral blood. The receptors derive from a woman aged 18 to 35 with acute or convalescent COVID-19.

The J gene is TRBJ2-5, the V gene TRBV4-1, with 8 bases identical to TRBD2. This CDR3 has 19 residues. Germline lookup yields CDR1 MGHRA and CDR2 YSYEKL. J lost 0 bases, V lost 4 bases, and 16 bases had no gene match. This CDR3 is CASSPRGVSGEQYQETQYF. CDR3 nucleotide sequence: TGCGCCAGCAGCCCGAGGGGGGTTAGCGGGGAACAGTACCAAGAGACCCAGTACTTC.

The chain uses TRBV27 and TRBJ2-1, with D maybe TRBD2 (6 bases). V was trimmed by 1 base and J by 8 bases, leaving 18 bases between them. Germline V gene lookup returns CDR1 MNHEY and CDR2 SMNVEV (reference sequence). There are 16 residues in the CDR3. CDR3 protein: CASSLWGREWGDEQFF. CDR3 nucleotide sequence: TGTGCCAGCAGTTTATGGGGACGGGAGTGGGGGGATGAGCAGTTCTTC.

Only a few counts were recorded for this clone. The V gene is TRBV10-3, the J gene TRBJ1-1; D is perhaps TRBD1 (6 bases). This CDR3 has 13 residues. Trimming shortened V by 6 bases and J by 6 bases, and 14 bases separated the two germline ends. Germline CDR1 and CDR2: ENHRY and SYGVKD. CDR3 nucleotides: TGTGCCATCAGGGTACAGGGCACCGCTGAAGCTTTCTTT. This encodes CAIRVQGTAEAFF.

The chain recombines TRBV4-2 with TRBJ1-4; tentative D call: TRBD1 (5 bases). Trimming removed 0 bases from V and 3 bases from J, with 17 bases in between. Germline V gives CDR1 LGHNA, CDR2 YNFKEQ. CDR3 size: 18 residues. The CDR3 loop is CASSQDAGQVASNEKLFF. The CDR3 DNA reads TGTGCCAGCAGCCAAGATGCGGGGCAGGTCGCTTCTAATGAAAAACTGTTTTTT.

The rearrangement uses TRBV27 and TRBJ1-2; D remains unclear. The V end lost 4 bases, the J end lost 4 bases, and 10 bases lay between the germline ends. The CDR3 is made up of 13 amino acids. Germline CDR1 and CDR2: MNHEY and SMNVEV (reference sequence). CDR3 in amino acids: CASSSGVLYGYTF. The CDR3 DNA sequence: TGTGCCAGCAGTTCTGGTGTACTCTATGGCTACACCTTC.

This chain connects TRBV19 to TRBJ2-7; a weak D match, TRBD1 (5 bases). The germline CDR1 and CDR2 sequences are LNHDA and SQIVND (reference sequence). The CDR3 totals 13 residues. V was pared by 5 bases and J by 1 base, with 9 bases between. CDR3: CASSSGRSYEQYF. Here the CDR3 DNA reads TGTGCCAGTAGTTCAGGGCGGTCCTACGAGCAGTACTTC. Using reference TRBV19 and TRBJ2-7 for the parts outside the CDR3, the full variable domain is DGGITQSPKYLFRKEGQNVTLSCEQNLNHDAMYWYRQDPGQGLRLIYYSQIVNDFQKGDIAEGYSVSREKKESFPLTVTSAQKNPTAFYLCASSSGRSYEQYFGPGTRLTVT.